Sequencing of this T cell receptor (beta chain) was carried out in a study of PD-1 blockade in mismatch repair-deficient tumors. Turning to the study itself: Patients had approximately 11 mismatch repair-deficient cancer types, all previously treated and progressing. Overall study results and limits: Tumor-resident clones, often undetectable pretreatment in blood, expanded then contracted after pembrolizumab.

Sequenced by immunoSEQ multiplex PCR; TCRdb stores in-frame clones only, minus some. The sample yields under 150,000 clones, 88% seen once. V lost 6 bases and J lost 4; bases outside the gene matches: 13. The CDR3 spans 16 residues. From germline, CDR1 is LNHDA and CDR2 SQIVND (reference sequence). Every patient had mismatch repair deficiency by PCR or immunohistochemistry. Points on this clone: The target antigen is unknown.

This sequence originates from an adult with mismatch repair-deficient cancer. Sample: peripheral blood, taken approximately 72 weeks after starting pembrolizumab. This chain uses TRBV19 with TRBJ2-7; 9 bases align to TRBD2. DNA for the CDR3: TGTGCCAGTAGGAACACGGCGGGAGGGAATAGGTACGAGCAGTACTTC. This codes for CASRNTAGGNRYEQYF.